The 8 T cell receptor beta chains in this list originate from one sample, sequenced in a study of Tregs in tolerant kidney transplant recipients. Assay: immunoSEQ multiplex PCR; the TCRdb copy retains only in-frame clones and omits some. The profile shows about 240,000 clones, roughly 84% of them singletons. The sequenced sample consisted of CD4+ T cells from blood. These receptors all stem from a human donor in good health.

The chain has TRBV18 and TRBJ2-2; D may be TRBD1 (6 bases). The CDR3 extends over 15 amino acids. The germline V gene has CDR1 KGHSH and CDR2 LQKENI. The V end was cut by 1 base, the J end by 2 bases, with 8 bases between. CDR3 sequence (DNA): TGTGCCAGCTCACCACGGACAGCCAACACCGGGGAGCTGTTTTTT. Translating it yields CASSPRTANTGELFF.

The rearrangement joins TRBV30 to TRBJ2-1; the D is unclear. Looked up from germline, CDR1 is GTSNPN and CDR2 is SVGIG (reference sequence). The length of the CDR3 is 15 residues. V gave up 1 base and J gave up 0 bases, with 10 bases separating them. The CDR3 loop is CAWSGGRSSYNEQFF. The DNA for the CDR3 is TGTGCCTGGAGTGGAGGTCGTAGCTCCTACAATGAGCAGTTCTTC.

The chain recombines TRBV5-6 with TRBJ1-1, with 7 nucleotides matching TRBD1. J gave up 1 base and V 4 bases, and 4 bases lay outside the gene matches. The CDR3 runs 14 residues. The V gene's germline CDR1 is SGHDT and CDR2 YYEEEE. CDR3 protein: CASSRGQTNTEAFF. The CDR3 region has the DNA TGTGCCAGCAGCCGGGGACAGACGAACACTGAAGCTTTCTTT.

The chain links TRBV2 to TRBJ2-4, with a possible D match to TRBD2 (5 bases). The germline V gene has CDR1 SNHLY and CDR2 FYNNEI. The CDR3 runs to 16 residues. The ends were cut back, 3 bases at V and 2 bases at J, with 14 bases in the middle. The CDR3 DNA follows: TGTGCCAGCAGTGACGTTGTGGAGGAGACCAAAAACATTCAGTACTTC. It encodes CASSDVVEETKNIQYF.

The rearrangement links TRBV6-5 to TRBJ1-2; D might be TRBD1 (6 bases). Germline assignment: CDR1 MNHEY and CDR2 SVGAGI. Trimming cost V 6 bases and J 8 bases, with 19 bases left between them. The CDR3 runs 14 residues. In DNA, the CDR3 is TGTGCCAGCAGGGCTCCAGGGGCCGCGGAAGGCTACACCTTC. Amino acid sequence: CASRAPGAAEGYTF.

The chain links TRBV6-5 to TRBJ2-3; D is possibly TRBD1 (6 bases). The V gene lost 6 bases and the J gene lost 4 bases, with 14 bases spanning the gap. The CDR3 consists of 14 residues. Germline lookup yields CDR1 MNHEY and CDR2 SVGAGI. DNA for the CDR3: TGTGCCAGCAGGAACAGGGCCCTCGCAGATACGCAGTATTTT. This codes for CASRNRALADTQYF.

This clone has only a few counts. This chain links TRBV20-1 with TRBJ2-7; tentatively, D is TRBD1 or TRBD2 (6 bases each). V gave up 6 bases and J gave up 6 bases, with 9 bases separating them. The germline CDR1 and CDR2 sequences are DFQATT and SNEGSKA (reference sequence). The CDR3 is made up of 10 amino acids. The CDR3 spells CSAEGGEQYF. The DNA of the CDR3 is TGCAGTGCAGAGGGGGGCGAGCAGTACTTC.

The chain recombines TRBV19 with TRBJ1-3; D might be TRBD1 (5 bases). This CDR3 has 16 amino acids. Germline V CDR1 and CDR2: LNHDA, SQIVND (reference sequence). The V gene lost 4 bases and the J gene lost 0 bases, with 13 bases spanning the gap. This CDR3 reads CASSTGQGFSGNTIYF. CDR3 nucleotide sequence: TGTGCCAGTAGTACCGGCCAGGGATTCTCTGGAAACACCATATATTTT. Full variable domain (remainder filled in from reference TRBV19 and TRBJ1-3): DGGITQSPKYLFRKEGQNVTLSCEQNLNHDAMYWYRQDPGQGLRLIYYSQIVNDFQKGDIAEGYSVSREKKESFPLTVTSAQKNPTAFYLCASSTGQGFSGNTIYFGEGSWLTVV.